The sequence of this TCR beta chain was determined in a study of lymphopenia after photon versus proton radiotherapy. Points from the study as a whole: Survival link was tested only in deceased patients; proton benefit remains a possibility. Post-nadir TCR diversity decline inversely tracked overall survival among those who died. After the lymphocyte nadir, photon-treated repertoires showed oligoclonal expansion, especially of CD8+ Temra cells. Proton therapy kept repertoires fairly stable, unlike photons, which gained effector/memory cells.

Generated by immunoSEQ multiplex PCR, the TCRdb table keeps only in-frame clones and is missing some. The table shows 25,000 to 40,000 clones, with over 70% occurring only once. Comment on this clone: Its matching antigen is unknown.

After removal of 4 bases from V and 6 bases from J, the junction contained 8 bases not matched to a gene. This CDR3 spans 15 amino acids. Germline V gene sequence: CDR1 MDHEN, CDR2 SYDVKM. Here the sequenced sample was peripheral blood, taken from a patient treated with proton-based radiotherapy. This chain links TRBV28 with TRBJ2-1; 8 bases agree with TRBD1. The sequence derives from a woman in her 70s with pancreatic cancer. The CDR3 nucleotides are TGTGCCAGCAGTTGGGCCGGGACAGGCCCCAATGAGCAGTTCTTC. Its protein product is CASSWAGTGPNEQFF.